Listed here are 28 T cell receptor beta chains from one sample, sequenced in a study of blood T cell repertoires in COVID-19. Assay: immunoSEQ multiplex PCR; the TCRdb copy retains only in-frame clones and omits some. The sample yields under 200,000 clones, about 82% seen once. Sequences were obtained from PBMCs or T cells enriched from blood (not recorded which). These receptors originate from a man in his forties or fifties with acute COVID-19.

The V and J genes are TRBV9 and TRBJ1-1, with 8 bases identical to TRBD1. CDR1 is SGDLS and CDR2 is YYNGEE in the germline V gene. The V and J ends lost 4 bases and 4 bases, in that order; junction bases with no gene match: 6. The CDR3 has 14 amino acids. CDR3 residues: CASSPWTGSTEAFF. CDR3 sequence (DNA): TGTGCCAGCAGCCCATGGACAGGGAGCACTGAAGCTTTCTTT.

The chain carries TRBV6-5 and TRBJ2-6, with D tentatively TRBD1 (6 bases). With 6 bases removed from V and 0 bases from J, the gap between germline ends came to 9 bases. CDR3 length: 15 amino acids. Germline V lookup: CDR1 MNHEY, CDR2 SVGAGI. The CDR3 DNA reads TGTGCCAGCAGCGGGGACATCTCTGGGGCCAACGTCCTGACTTTC. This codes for CASSGDISGANVLTF.

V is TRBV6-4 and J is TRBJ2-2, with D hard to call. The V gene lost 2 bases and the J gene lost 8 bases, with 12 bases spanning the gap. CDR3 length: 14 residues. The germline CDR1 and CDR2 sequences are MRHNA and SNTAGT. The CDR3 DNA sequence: TGTGCCAGCAGTGACACAGATCTCCCTGGGGAGCTGTTTTTT. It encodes CASSDTDLPGELFF.

The CDR3 region is CASSWDRATGELFF. CDR3 sequence (DNA): TGCGCCAGCAGCTGGGACAGGGCGACCGGGGAGCTGTTTTTT. The rearrangement uses TRBV5-1 and TRBJ2-2; the match to TRBD1 covers 9 bases. CDR1 is SGHRS, CDR2 YFSETQ, per germline. V lost 3 bases to trimming and J lost 5 bases; unmatched junction nucleotides: 2. The CDR3 has 14 amino acids.

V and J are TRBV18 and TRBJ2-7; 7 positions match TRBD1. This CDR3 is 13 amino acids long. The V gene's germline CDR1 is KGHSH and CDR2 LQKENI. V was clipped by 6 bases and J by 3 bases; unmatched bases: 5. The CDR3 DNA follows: TGTGCCAGCTCTGGGGGACAGAGCTACGAGCAGTACTTC. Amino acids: CASSGGQSYEQYF.

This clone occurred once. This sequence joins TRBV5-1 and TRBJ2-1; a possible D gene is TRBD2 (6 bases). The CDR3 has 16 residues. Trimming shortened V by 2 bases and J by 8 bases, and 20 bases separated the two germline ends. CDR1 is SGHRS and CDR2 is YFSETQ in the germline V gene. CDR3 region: CASSLGGSAGIHEQFF. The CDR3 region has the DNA TGCGCCAGCAGCTTAGGAGGGTCTGCGGGAATTCATGAGCAGTTCTTC.

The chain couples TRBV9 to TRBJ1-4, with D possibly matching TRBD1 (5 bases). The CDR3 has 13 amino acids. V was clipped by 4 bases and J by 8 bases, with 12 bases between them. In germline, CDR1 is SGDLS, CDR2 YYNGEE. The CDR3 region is CASSPDNQEKLFF. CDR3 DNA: TGTGCCAGCAGCCCGGACAACCAGGAAAAACTGTTTTTT.

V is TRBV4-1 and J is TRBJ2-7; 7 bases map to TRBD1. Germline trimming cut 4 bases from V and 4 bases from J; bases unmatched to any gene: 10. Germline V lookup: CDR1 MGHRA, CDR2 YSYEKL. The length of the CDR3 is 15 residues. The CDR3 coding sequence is TGCGCCAGCAGCCTTAGGAGCAGGGGGTCGTACGAGCAGTACTTC. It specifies CASSLRSRGSYEQYF.

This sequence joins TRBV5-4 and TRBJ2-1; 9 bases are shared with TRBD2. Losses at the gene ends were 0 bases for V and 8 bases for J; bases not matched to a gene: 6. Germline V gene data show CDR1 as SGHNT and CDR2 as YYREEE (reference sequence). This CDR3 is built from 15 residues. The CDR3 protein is CASSLDSGSGYEQFF. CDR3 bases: TGTGCCAGCAGCTTGGATAGCGGGAGTGGGTATGAGCAGTTCTTC.

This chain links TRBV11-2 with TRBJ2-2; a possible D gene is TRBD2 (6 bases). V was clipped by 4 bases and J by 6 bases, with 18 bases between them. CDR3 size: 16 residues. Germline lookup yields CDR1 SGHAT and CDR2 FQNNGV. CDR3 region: CASSYTRDSAAGELFF. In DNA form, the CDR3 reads TGTGCCAGCAGCTATACCCGGGACTCAGCCGCCGGGGAGCTGTTTTTT.

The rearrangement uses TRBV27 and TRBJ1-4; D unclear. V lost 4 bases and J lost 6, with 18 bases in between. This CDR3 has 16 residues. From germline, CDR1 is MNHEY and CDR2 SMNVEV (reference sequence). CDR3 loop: CASSYEQTLLHEKLFF. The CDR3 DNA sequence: TGTGCCAGCAGTTATGAGCAAACTTTGCTGCATGAAAAACTGTTTTTT.

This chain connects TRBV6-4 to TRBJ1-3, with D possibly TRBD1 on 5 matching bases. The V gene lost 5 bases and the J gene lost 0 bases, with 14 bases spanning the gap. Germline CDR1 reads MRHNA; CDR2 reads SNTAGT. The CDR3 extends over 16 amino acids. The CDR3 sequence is CASSPGGESSGNTIYF. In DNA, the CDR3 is TGTGCCAGCAGTCCCGGGGGTGAGAGCTCTGGAAACACCATATATTTT.

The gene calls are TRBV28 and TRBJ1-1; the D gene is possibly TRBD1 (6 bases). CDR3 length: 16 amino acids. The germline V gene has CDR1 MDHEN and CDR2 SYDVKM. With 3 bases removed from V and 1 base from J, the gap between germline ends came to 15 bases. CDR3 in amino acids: CASSFKGGLRNTEAFF. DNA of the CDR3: TGTGCCAGCAGTTTTAAAGGGGGTCTGAGGAACACTGAAGCTTTCTTT.

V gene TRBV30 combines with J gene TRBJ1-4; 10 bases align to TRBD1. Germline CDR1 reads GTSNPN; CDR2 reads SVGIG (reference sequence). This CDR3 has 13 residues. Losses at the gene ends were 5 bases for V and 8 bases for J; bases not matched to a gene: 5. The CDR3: CAWAGQGMEKLFF. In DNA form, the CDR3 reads TGTGCCTGGGCGGGACAGGGGATGGAAAAACTGTTTTTT.

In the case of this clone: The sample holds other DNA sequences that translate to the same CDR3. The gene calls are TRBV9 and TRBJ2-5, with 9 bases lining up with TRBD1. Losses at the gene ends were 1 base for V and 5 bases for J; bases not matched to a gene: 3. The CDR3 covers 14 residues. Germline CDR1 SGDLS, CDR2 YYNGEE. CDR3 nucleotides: TGTGCCAGCAGCGTAACAGGGGGCAAGGAGACCCAGTACTTC. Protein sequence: CASSVTGGKETQYF.

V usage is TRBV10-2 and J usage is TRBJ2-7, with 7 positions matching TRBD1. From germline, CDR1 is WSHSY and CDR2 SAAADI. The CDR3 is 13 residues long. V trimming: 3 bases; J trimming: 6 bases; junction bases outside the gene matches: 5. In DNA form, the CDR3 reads TGCGCCAGCAGTGAAACGACAGGGAGCGAGCAGTACTTC. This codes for CASSETTGSEQYF.

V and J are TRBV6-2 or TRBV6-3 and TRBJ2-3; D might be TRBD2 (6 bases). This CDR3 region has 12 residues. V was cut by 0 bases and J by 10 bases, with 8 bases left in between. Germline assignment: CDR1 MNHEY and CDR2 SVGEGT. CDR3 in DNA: TGTGCCAGCAGTTACTCGGGGGGTTCGCAGTATTTT. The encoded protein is CASSYSGGSQYF.

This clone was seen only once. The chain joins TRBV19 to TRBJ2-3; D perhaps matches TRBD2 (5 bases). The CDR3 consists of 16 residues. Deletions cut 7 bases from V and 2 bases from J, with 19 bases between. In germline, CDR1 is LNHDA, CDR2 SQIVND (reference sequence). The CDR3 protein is CASTPTSRRITDTQYF. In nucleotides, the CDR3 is TGTGCCAGTACCCCTACTAGTAGGAGAATCACAGATACGCAGTATTTT.

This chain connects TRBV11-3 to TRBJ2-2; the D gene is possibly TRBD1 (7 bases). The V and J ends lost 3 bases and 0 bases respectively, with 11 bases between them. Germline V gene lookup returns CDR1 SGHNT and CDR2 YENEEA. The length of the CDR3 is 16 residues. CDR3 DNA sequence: TGTGCCAGCAGCTTGGCGGGACAGACGAACACCGGGGAGCTGTTTTTT. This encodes CASSLAGQTNTGELFF.

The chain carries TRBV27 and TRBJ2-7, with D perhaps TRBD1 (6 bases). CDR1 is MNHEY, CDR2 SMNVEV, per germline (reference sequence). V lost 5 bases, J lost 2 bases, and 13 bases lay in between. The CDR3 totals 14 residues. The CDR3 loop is CASSPATGTYEQYF. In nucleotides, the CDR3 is TGTGCCAGCAGTCCAGCGACAGGTACCTACGAGCAGTACTTC.

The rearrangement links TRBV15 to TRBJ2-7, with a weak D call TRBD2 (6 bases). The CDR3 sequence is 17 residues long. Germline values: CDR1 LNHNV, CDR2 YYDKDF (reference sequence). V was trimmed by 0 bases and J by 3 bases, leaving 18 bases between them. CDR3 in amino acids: CATSRDIMGLKFYEQYF. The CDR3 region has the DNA TGTGCCACCAGCAGAGATATAATGGGACTCAAATTCTACGAGCAGTACTTC.

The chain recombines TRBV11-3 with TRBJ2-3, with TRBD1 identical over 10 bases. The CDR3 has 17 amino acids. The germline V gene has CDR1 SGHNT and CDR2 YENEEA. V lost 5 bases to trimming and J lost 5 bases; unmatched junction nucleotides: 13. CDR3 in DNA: TGTGCCAGCAGCCGCAGGGTCCCGGGACAGGGGTTAGATACGCAGTATTTT. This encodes CASSRRVPGQGLDTQYF.

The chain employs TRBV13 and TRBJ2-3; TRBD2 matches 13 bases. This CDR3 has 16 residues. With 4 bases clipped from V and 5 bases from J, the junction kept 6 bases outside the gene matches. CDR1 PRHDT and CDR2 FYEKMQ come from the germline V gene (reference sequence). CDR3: CASSWGLAGLGDTQYF. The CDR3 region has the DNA TGTGCCAGCAGCTGGGGACTAGCGGGATTGGGAGATACGCAGTATTTT.

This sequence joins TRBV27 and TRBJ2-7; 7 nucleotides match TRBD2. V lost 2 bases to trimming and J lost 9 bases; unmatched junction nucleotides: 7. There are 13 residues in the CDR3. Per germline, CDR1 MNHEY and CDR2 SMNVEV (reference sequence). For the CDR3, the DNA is TGTGCCAGCAGTTTAGGGGGGGGAGTGGGGCAGTACTTC. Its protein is CASSLGGGVGQYF.

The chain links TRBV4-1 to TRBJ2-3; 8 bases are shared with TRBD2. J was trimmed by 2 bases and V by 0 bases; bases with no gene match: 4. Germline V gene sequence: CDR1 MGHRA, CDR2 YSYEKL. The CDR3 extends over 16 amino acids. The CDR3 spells CASSQDPGGYTDTQYF. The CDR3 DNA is TGCGCCAGCAGCCAAGATCCGGGAGGGTACACAGATACGCAGTATTTT.

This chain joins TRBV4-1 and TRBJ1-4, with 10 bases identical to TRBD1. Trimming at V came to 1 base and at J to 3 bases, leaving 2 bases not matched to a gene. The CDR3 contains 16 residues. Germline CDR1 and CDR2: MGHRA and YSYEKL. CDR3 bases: TGCGCCAGCAGCCAAGGGGACAGGGGCCCTAATGAAAAACTGTTTTTT. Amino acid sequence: CASSQGDRGPNEKLFF.

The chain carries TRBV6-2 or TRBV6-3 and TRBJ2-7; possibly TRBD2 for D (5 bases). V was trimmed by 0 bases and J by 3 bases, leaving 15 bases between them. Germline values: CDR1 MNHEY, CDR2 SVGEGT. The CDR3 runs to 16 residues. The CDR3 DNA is TGTGCCAGCAGTTACTCTCCCCGGAGGCCCAACTACGAGCAGTACTTC. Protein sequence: CASSYSPRRPNYEQYF.

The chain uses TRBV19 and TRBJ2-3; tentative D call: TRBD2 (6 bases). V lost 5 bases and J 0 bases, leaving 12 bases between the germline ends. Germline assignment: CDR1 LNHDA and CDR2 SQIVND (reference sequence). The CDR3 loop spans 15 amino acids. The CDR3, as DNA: TGTGCCAGTAGTGGGATAGCGGCTAGCACAGATACGCAGTATTTT. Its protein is CASSGIAASTDTQYF.